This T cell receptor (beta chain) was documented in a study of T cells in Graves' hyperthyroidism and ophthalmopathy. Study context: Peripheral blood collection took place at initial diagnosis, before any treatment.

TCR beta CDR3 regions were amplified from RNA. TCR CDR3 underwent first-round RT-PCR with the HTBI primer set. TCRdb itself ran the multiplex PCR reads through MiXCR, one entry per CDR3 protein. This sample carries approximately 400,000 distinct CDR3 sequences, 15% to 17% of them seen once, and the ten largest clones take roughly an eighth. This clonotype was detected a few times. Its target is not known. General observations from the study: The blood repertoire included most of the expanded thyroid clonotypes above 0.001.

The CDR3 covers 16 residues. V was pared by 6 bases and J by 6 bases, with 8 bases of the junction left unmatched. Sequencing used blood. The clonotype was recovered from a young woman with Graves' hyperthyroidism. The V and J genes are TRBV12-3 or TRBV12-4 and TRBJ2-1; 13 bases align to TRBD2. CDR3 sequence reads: CASRPGTSGVPNEQFF. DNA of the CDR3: TGTGCCAGCAGACCGGGGACTAGCGGGGTTCCCAATGAGCAGTTCTTC.